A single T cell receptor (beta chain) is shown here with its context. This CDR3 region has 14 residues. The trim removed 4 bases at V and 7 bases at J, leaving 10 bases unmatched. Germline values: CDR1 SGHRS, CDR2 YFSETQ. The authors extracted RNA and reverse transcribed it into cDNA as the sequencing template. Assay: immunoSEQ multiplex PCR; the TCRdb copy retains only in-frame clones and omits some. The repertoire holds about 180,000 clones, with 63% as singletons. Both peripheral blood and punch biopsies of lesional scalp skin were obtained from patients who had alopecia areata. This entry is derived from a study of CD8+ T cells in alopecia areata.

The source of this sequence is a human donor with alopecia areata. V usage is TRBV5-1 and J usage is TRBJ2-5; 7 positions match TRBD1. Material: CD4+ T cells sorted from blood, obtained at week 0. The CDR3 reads CASSPQQGELTQYF. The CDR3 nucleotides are TGCGCCAGCAGCCCGCAGCAGGGGGAACTGACCCAGTACTTC.